The 28 T cell receptor beta chains presented below share a single source sample, sequenced in a study of human T cells and chemical hapten exposure. Indicated time point: patch test 2, 6 weeks after DPC sensitization. As to treatment: therapeutic diphenylcyclopropenone sensitization with weekly scalp DPC. A single record per CDR3 protein comes from TCRdb applying MiXCR to the RACE reads. The sample consists of 330,000 or so distinct CDR3 sequences, about 6% of them appearing once. This sample comprised whole blood, obtained in connection with sensitization to the hapten diphenylcyclopropenone (DPC). Source of these receptors: a young woman with alopecia areata. Some clones in this sample may be carry-over from other donors' samples.

This clonotype was recorded many times. The V gene is TRBV2, the J gene TRBJ1-6; TRBD1 aligns across 7 bases. CDR3 size: 14 residues. Looked up from germline, CDR1 is SNHLY and CDR2 is FYNNEI. V was pared by 6 bases and J by 7 bases, with 6 bases of the junction left unmatched. CDR3 sequence reads: CASSPRDRNSPLHF. CDR3 in DNA: TGTGCCAGCAGCCCCCGGGACAGAAATTCACCCCTCCACTTT.

This clonotype was picked up many times. The chain carries TRBV12-3 or TRBV12-4 and TRBJ1-5; weak D call: TRBD1 (5 bases). This CDR3 spans 13 amino acids. Trimming took off 3 bases at V and 6 bases at J, with 9 bases between the two ends. The CDR3 sequence is CASSLGQFQPQHF. The CDR3 region has the DNA TGTGCCAGCAGTTTGGGGCAGTTTCAGCCCCAGCATTTT.

The CDR3 loop is CASSSYRGGQTQYF. In nucleotides, the CDR3 is TGCGCCAGCAGCTCCTACAGGGGAGGACAGACCCAGTACTTC. The genes are TRBV4-3 and TRBJ2-5; D is perhaps TRBD1 (7 bases). The V end was cut by 5 bases, the J end by 6 bases, with 16 bases between. The CDR3 is 14 residues long. Germline CDR1 is LGHNA and CDR2 is YSLEER.

This chain links TRBV27 with TRBJ2-3; D gene uncertain. Germline-derived CDR1 and CDR2 are MNHEY and SMNVEV (reference sequence). The V and J ends lost 5 bases and 3 bases respectively, with 12 bases between them. The CDR3 runs to 14 residues. Written as DNA, the CDR3 is TGTGCCAGCAGTCCCTGGGATAAAACAGATACGCAGTATTTT. This codes for CASSPWDKTDTQYF.

The chain recombines TRBV11-2 with TRBJ2-1; 12 bases align to TRBD2. This CDR3 spans 23 amino acids. The germline CDR1 and CDR2 sequences are SGHAT and FQNNGV. The V gene end was trimmed by 2 bases and the J gene end by 6 bases; junction bases not matched to a gene: 26. The CDR3 reads CASSLYATTSGGLLYLSSNEQFF. The CDR3 nucleotides are TGTGCCAGCAGCTTATATGCTACGACTAGCGGGGGCCTACTCTATTTAAGTAGCAATGAGCAGTTCTTC.

This clonotype was seen a few times. The chain joins TRBV9 to TRBJ2-1, with D possibly TRBD2 on 5 matching bases. CDR1 SGDLS and CDR2 YYNGEE come from the germline V gene. This CDR3 has 12 residues. V lost 4 bases and J lost 9, with 11 bases in between. The CDR3, as DNA: TGTGCCAGCAGCCCAGCGGAGGTTGAGCAGTTCTTC. It codes for CASSPAEVEQFF.

This clonotype was counted a few times. The DNA for the CDR3 is TGTGCCAGCAGACGAGGACGGCAAAATCAGCCCCAGCATTTT. Residues: CASRRGRQNQPQHF. The gene calls are TRBV6-6 and TRBJ1-5, with D unclear. There are 14 residues in the CDR3. Trimming removed 6 bases from V and 4 bases from J, with 13 bases in between. CDR1 MNHNY and CDR2 SVGAGI come from the germline V gene (reference sequence).

This clonotype was observed a handful of times. The V call is TRBV5-4, the J call TRBJ2-4; D possibly corresponds to TRBD1 (7 bases). Trimming shortened V by 3 bases and J by 1 base, and 11 bases separated the two germline ends. This CDR3 region has 15 residues. Looked up from germline, CDR1 is SGHNT and CDR2 is YYREEE (reference sequence). In DNA, the CDR3 is TGTGCCAGCAGCTCTGCGGGACAGGCCAAAAACATTCAGTACTTC. Protein: CASSSAGQAKNIQYF.

The sample holds a few counts of this clonotype. CDR3 in DNA: TGTGCCAGCAGCTTAGGTGGAGCAGGGTCCACTGAAGCTTTCTTT. Translating it yields CASSLGGAGSTEAFF. This chain uses TRBV7-2 with TRBJ1-1, with D tentatively TRBD1 (5 bases). From germline, CDR1 is SGHTA and CDR2 FQGNSA. The CDR3 loop spans 15 amino acids. With 1 base removed from V and 4 bases from J, the gap between germline ends came to 13 bases.

The V call is TRBV4-1, the J call TRBJ2-3, with TRBD2 identical over 12 bases. The CDR3 loop spans 18 amino acids. Germline CDR1 and CDR2: MGHRA and YSYEKL. The ends lost 5 bases at V and 11 bases at J; junction bases unmatched: 20. In DNA form, the CDR3 reads TGCGCCAGCAGCGCGCCCCCGCATACTAGCGGGGGGCCGAGGGGGCAGTATTTT. It is translated as CASSAPPHTSGGPRGQYF.

V is TRBV6-5 and J is TRBJ1-1, with 8 nucleotides matching TRBD1. V gave up 5 bases and J gave up 3 bases; unmatched junction bases: 8. The CDR3 totals 15 residues. Germline assignment: CDR1 MNHEY and CDR2 SVGAGI. The DNA for the CDR3 is TGTGCCAGCAGTCCGGCGGACAGGGAGGACACTGAAGCTTTCTTT. Translated, it gives CASSPADREDTEAFF.

This clonotype was seen repeatedly, ten times or more. The J gene is TRBJ1-1, the V gene TRBV20-1; D is possibly TRBD1 (6 bases). The length of the CDR3 is 14 residues. Between the trimmed V and J ends, which lost 3 bases and 0 bases, there was a span of 11 bases. The V gene's germline CDR1 is DFQATT and CDR2 SNEGSKA (reference sequence). DNA of the CDR3: TGCAGTGCTAGCCCCAGGGGACTGAACACTGAAGCTTTCTTT. Translation: CSASPRGLNTEAFF.

This clonotype was counted ten times or more. The gene calls are TRBV15 and TRBJ2-1; 7 nucleotides match TRBD1. V was pared by 0 bases and J by 12 bases, with 8 bases of the junction left unmatched. Germline lookup yields CDR1 LNHNV and CDR2 YYDKDF (reference sequence). The CDR3 contains 14 residues. Written as DNA, the CDR3 is TGTGCCACCAGCAGAGATGGGACGACAGGGATGCAGTTCTTC. Protein product: CATSRDGTTGMQFF.

This clonotype was seen more than once but under ten times. The gene calls are TRBV28 and TRBJ1-2; TRBD1 agrees at 9 bases. Per germline, CDR1 MDHEN and CDR2 SYDVKM. The CDR3 covers 15 residues. V lost 4 bases to trimming and J lost 3 bases; unmatched junction nucleotides: 6. The CDR3 DNA sequence: TGTGCCAGCAGTTCCCCCGGGACAGGGCACTATGGCTACACCTTC. As protein: CASSSPGTGHYGYTF.

The table lists this clonotype with many counts. The chain couples TRBV5-4 to TRBJ2-1; D might be TRBD1 (6 bases). Trimming took off 5 bases at V and 0 bases at J, with 18 bases between the two ends. The CDR3 length is 17 residues. Germline CDR1 SGHNT, CDR2 YYREEE (reference sequence). The CDR3 DNA reads TGTGCCAGCAGTCAGCCAATCGGACAGCGCTCCTACAATGAGCAGTTCTTC. Amino acids: CASSQPIGQRSYNEQFF. The whole variable domain, filled in from reference TRBV5-4 and TRBJ2-1, reads ETGVTQSPTHLIKTRGQQVTLRCSSQSGHNTVSWYQQALGQGPQFIFQYYREEENGRGNFPPRFSGLQFPNYSSELNVNALELDDSALYLCASSQPIGQRSYNEQFFGPGTRLTVL.

This clonotype was counted ten times or more. V is TRBV6-2 or TRBV6-3 and J is TRBJ1-1, with TRBD1 matching 8 bases. J gave up 3 bases and V 5 bases, and 5 bases lay outside the gene matches. The CDR3 has 14 residues. Germline V lookup: CDR1 MNHEY, CDR2 SVGEGT. The CDR3 loop is CASSQHRGDTEAFF. The CDR3 DNA reads TGTGCCAGCAGTCAGCACAGGGGGGACACTGAAGCTTTCTTT.

This clonotype was recorded at least ten times. The chain joins TRBV29-1 to TRBJ2-2, with 11 bases matching TRBD1. This CDR3 region has 15 residues. The V and J ends lost 7 bases and 4 bases, in that order; junction bases with no gene match: 8. Germline assignment: CDR1 SQVTM and CDR2 ANQGSEA. The CDR3 DNA follows: TGCAGCGCCAAGGGGGACAGGGGGACCACCGGGGAGCTGTTTTTT. It specifies CSAKGDRGTTGELFF.

This clonotype has a count of ten or more. The chain has TRBV3-1 and TRBJ1-5, with TRBD1 matching 7 bases. The V segment lost 3 bases and the J segment 6 bases; nucleotides outside the gene matches: 8. The CDR3 consists of 15 residues. Per the germline V gene, CDR1 is LGHDT and CDR2 is YNNKEL (reference sequence). CDR3 in amino acids: CASSHGTAWGQPQHF. For the CDR3, the DNA is TGTGCCAGCAGCCACGGGACAGCCTGGGGTCAGCCCCAGCATTTT.

This clonotype has a count of ten or more. The chain employs TRBV6-2 or TRBV6-3 and TRBJ2-1; D perhaps matches TRBD1 (6 bases). From germline, CDR1 is MNHEY and CDR2 SVGEGT. Trimming pared 3 bases from V and 10 bases from J, leaving 7 bases between. This CDR3 has 11 amino acids. CDR3 protein: CASSYGQEQFF. The CDR3 DNA reads as TGTGCCAGCAGTTATGGACAGGAGCAGTTCTTC.

Only a few counts were recorded for this clonotype. The chain couples TRBV5-1 to TRBJ2-3; 12 bases align to TRBD2. The CDR3 is made up of 17 amino acids. Germline loops: CDR1 SGHRS, CDR2 YFSETQ. V trimming: 5 bases; J trimming: 6 bases; junction bases outside the gene matches: 13. This CDR3 reads CASRTSGGYRALDTQYF. CDR3 DNA: TGCGCCAGCAGAACTAGCGGGGGGTATCGGGCCCTGGATACGCAGTATTTT.

There are many counts of this clonotype. The CDR3 is CASRLTQGPGEQYF. DNA for the CDR3: TGTGCCAGCAGGCTTACTCAGGGACCCGGCGAGCAGTACTTC. J is TRBJ2-7 and V is TRBV6-5; D might be TRBD1 or TRBD2, each matching 5 bases. The CDR3 length is 14 residues. CDR1 is MNHEY, CDR2 SVGAGI, per germline. The V end lost 6 bases, the J end lost 6 bases, and 18 bases lay between the germline ends.

This chain links TRBV4-1 with TRBJ2-3; D remains ambiguous. Germline-derived CDR1 and CDR2 are MGHRA and YSYEKL. Trimming removed 1 base from V and 2 bases from J, with 16 bases in between. This CDR3 comprises 17 residues. The CDR3 spells CASSQGAVGIHTDTQYF. The DNA of the CDR3 is TGCGCCAGCAGCCAAGGGGCGGTAGGGATCCACACAGATACGCAGTATTTT.

Ten or more counts support this clonotype. The CDR3: CASSIDGGPNTGELFF. The CDR3 coding sequence is TGTGCCAGTAGTATAGACGGGGGACCAAACACCGGGGAGCTGTTTTTT. This chain connects TRBV19 to TRBJ2-2, with a tentative D call TRBD2 (6 bases). Trimming stripped 0 bases from V and 2 bases from J, with 10 bases between. This CDR3 region has 16 residues. Germline CDR1 and CDR2: LNHDA and SQIVND (reference sequence). Supplemented by reference TRBV19 and TRBJ2-2, the full variable domain reads DGGITQSPKYLFRKEGQNVTLSCEQNLNHDAMYWYRQDPGQGLRLIYYSQIVNDFQKGDIAEGYSVSREKKESFPLTVTSAQKNPTAFYLCASSIDGGPNTGELFFGEGSRLTVL.

This clonotype came up many times. The chain uses TRBV9 and TRBJ2-3; 9 bases match TRBD1. The CDR3 is 17 residues long. V lost 4 bases to trimming and J lost 2 bases; unmatched junction nucleotides: 11. Per germline, CDR1 SGDLS and CDR2 YYNGEE. CDR3 in DNA: TGTGCCAGCAGCACATCCGGGACAGGGAGTTTCACAGATACGCAGTATTTT. This sequence encodes CASSTSGTGSFTDTQYF.

This clonotype was seen more than once but under ten times. The V and J genes are TRBV11-2 and TRBJ2-2, with TRBD2 identical over 13 bases. Germline values: CDR1 SGHAT, CDR2 FQNNGV. V lost 0 bases and J lost 0; bases outside the gene matches: 4. The CDR3 is made up of 19 amino acids. CDR3 in amino acids: CASSLDGLAGASNTGELFF. Written as DNA, the CDR3 is TGTGCCAGCAGCTTAGATGGACTAGCGGGGGCTTCGAACACCGGGGAGCTGTTTTTT.

This clonotype was observed at least ten times. V usage is TRBV7-9 and J usage is TRBJ1-3; D might be TRBD1 (5 bases). This CDR3 is 16 amino acids long. CDR1 SEHNR and CDR2 FQNEAQ come from the germline V gene (reference sequence). V was clipped by 5 bases and J by 0 bases, with 14 bases between them. The CDR3 loop reads CASSATTGGSGNTIYF. CDR3 DNA: TGTGCCAGCAGCGCTACGACGGGGGGCTCTGGAAACACCATATATTTT.

This clonotype occurred many times. The rearrangement links TRBV6-5 to TRBJ1-2, with 10 bases that match TRBD1. The CDR3 runs 17 residues. V dropped 7 bases and J dropped 1; count of bases not matched to a gene: 12. Germline loops: CDR1 MNHEY, CDR2 SVGAGI. The CDR3 DNA is TGTGCCAGCACCCCGGGACAGGGGACTTCGGGTAACTATGGCTACACCTTC. Translating gives CASTPGQGTSGNYGYTF.

The gene calls are TRBV12-3 or TRBV12-4 and TRBJ1-5, with D possibly matching TRBD1 (5 bases). V lost 5 bases, J lost 4 bases, and 15 bases lay in between. CDR3 length: 15 amino acids. The CDR3 reads CASSVRDQGNQPQHF. The CDR3 bases are TGTGCCAGCAGTGTCCGGGATCAGGGTAATCAGCCCCAGCATTTT.